This T cell receptor (beta chain) comes out of a study of early T cells in non-severe SARS-CoV-2 infection (dated by TCRdb to the early 2020s). For the study in its entirety: Because TCR sequencing relied on bulk RNA taken from unsorted whole blood, pairing of alpha and beta chains was not possible.

The library was generated by 5' RACE. The listed sequencing device is NextSeq 500. In the TCR library protocol, unique molecular identifiers were attached to individual cDNA molecules to correct for PCR bias and sequencing error. Both TCR alpha and beta chains were sequenced, and tight co-correlation was observed between alpha and beta sequence abundances in each sample. The study's processing was this. Decombinator V4 was used to perform V gene, J gene and CDR3 annotation of TCR sequences. Expanded TCRs were defined as changing significantly between any two time points under a Poisson model with p below 0.0001. TCR abundances were normalised to the total number of TCRs sequenced per sample and expressed as counts per million. TRAV1-2 paired with TRAJ12, TRAJ20 or TRAJ33 defined MAIT TCRs, while TRAV10 paired with TRAJ18 defined iNKT TCRs. VDJdb, accessed 1 November 2021, was searched for CMV, EBV and SARS-CoV-2 annotated TCRs, excluding TCRs annotated for multiple antigens. The raw public reads went through TCRdb reprocessing: fastp at Q25, MiXCR clone calling, in-frame beta chains kept. One record per CDR3 amino acid sequence lists the most common genes and DNA. The V and J calls follow TCRdb's processing rather than the paper's. The sample yields about 83,000 distinct CDR3 sequences; 8.5% to 12% were counted once. The top ten constitute over 7.5% of the sample.

The investigation overall reported the following: VDJdb matching was skewed toward anti-spike CD8 responses and likely underestimated virus-specific expansions by missing private and CD4 specificities.

This clonotype has ten or more counts. Its cognate antigen has yet to be identified. No base qualities exist here, and no much larger clone lies one base off it. From a lookup of the germline V gene, CDR1 and CDR2 are SGHTA and FQGNSA. At the junction V is shortened by 5 bases and J by 1 base, with 11 bases in between. The CDR3 starts with the cysteine, ends with the phenylalanine, and has 15 residues. CDR3 DNA only is kept here, 45 bases in frame from base 1. This was a case-control study nested in a cohort of healthcare workers in London, UK, who had nasopharyngeal swab PCR tests and blood samples taken every week. Healthcare workers were recruited during the week of the UK lockdown, between 23 and 31 March 2020, and followed weekly for up to roughly 15 weeks.

The sample here was whole blood, taken at baseline. The chain was built from TRBV7-2 and TRBJ2-2; the D region may be TRBD1 or TRBD2, each matching 5 bases equally. This clonotype was sampled from an adult who was a healthcare worker with PCR-confirmed SARS-CoV-2 infection or an uninfected control (not recorded which). CDR3 region: CASSPRGGNTGELFF. The nucleotide sequence is TGTGCCAGCAGCCCCCGTGGGGGGAACACCGGGGAGCTGTTTTTT. With the portions outside the CDR3 filled from the reference TRBV7-2 and TRBJ2-2 genes, the complete variable region becomes GAGVSQSPSNKVTEKGKDVELRCDPISGHTALYWYRQSLGQGLEFLIYFQGNSAPDKSGLPSDRFSAERTGGSVSTLTIQRTQQEDSAVYLCASSPRGGNTGELFFGEGSRLTVL.